This TCR beta chain is from a study of OX40 agonist ivuxolimab in advanced cancers. For the study at large: Prior checkpoint blockade (anti-PD-1, anti-PD-L1 or anti-CTLA-4) was permitted; approximately 41% had it. Whole-study results and caveats: Among expanded peripheral T cells, antigen specificity went undetermined.

Concerning this clone: Its target is not known.

Germline loops: CDR1 LNHDA, CDR2 SQIVND (reference sequence). V shed 2 bases and J shed 7 bases, with 12 bases lying between them. This CDR3 region has 14 residues. Only in-frame clones appear in the TCRdb table, and some are missing; sequencing was by immunoSEQ multiplex PCR. The table includes some 77,000 clones, around 88% detected once. The TCR comes from an adult with an advanced solid tumor such as melanoma, head and neck, liver or kidney cancer. Sequenced material: CD4+ or CD8+ T cells sorted from blood, taken in a trial of the OX40 agonist ivuxolimab. The rearrangement joins TRBV19 to TRBJ1-5; weak D call: TRBD1 (6 bases). The CDR3 protein is CASSIRPGGQPQHF. In nucleotides, the CDR3 is TGTGCCAGTAGTATACGCCCCGGGGGCCAGCCCCAGCATTTT.